Listed below are T cell receptor beta chains from one sample, sequenced in a study of blood T cell repertoires in COVID-19. The protocol was immunoSEQ multiplex PCR, while the TCRdb copy is restricted to in-frame clones and leaves out a portion. In the table there are about 170,000 clones, just under 85% of which are singletons. Material for sequencing was peripheral blood. These receptors all stem from an elderly woman with COVID-19, enrolled during active disease. Both conserved end residues are part of each CDR3. The D gene is left open where the match is weak. Only some rows state a clone size, as once, few, many or a class for expanded clones.

j_call	d_call	clone_size	v_call	cdr3_aa	cdr3_nt
TRBJ2-4	-	-	TRBV5-1	CASSPGTLGIQYF	TGCGCCAGCAGCCCCGGGACTCTCGGAATTCAGTACTTC
TRBJ2-7	TRBD1	-	TRBV29-1	CSVAPGQSYEQYF	TGCAGCGTAGCCCCGGGACAGAGCTACGAGCAGTACTTC
TRBJ2-1	TRBD2	once	TRBV9	CASSVVAAGGQRLGEQFF	TGTGCCAGCAGCGTAGTTGCAGCGGGGGGGCAGAGACTGGGTGAGCAGTTCTTC
TRBJ2-1	TRBD2	-	TRBV2	CASTGGPVTYNEQFF	TGTGCCAGCACGGGAGGTCCGGTGACCTACAATGAGCAGTTCTTC
TRBJ2-2	-	-	TRBV5-4	CASSLGVPGELFF	TGTGCCAGCAGCCTAGGGGTTCCCGGGGAGCTGTTTTTT
TRBJ2-6	TRBD1	-	TRBV18	CASSQLAKGALGANVLTF	TGTGCCAGCTCACAACTGGCAAAGGGGGCTCTTGGGGCCAACGTCCTGACTTTC
TRBJ2-5	TRBD2	-	TRBV27	CASSRGTSGRAIVTQYF	TGTGCCAGCAGTAGAGGGACTAGCGGGAGGGCCATAGTGACCCAGTACTTC
TRBJ2-1	TRBD1	-	TRBV11-3	CASSLDGQGYNEQFF	TGTGCCAGCAGCTTAGACGGACAGGGATACAATGAGCAGTTCTTC
TRBJ2-3	-	-	TRBV21-1	CASSNFGTGGFDTQYF	TGTGCCAGCAGCAATTTTGGGACAGGGGGTTTTGATACGCAGTATTTT
TRBJ2-1	-	-	TRBV12-2	CASRPRVGATGNEQFF	TGTGCAAGTCGCCCCAGGGTAGGTGCGACGGGTAATGAGCAGTTCTTC
TRBJ2-7	TRBD2	-	TRBV2	CASGLAGAGEQYF	TGTGCCAGCGGACTAGCGGGGGCTGGGGAGCAGTACTTC
TRBJ2-5	TRBD2	-	TRBV6-1	CASSVLAGERQETQYF	TGTGCCAGCAGTGTCTTAGCGGGAGAACGCCAAGAGACCCAGTACTTC